A single sample is the source of the 17 T cell receptor beta chains below, sequenced in a study of identical twins. TCRdb reprocessed the 5' RACE reads with MiXCR, giving one entry per CDR3 protein. The table records some 590,000 distinct CDR3 sequences, 9.6% of them present only once. The same data also went into a second study, on yellow fever vaccine responses in identical twins.

Sequences were obtained from PBMCs. All receptors come from a woman younger than 30 in good health.

The V call is TRBV6-4, the J call TRBJ2-3, with 8 nucleotides matching TRBD2. The CDR3 consists of 16 residues. Per germline, CDR1 MRHNA and CDR2 SNTAGT. V gave up 0 bases and J gave up 5 bases; unmatched junction bases: 7. The CDR3 DNA follows: TGTGCCAGCAGTGACTCTCCAGCGGGGGTTGAAGATACGCAGTATTTT. The encoded protein is CASSDSPAGVEDTQYF.

V is TRBV11-3 and J is TRBJ2-3, with 9 bases aligning to TRBD2. This CDR3 contains 17 residues. Germline loops: CDR1 SGHNT, CDR2 YENEEA. After removal of 5 bases from V and 0 bases from J, the junction contained 9 bases not matched to a gene. The CDR3 coding sequence is TGTGCCAGCAGCCCGAGACTAGCGGATTTAAGCACAGATACGCAGTATTTT. Protein: CASSPRLADLSTDTQYF.

This clonotype occurred many times. The V and J genes are TRBV29-1 and TRBJ1-1, with 9 bases aligning to TRBD1. From germline, CDR1 is SQVTM and CDR2 ANQGSEA. Trimming at V came to 7 bases and at J to 5 bases, leaving 5 bases not matched to a gene. The CDR3 is 12 amino acids. The DNA of the CDR3 is TGCAGCGCGAACAGGGGGCAAACTGAAGCTTTCTTT. Encoded protein: CSANRGQTEAFF. The variable domain in full, with the rest retrieved from reference TRBV29-1 and TRBJ1-1, is SAVISQKPSRDICQRGTSLTIQCQVDSQVTMMFWYRQQPGQSLTLIATANQGSEATYESGFVIDKFPISRPNLTFSTLTVSNMSPEDSSIYLCSANRGQTEAFFGQGTRLTVV.

In this sample, this clonotype turned up many times. This chain joins TRBV20-1 and TRBJ2-7, with D tentatively TRBD2 (8 bases). V dropped 5 bases and J dropped 3 bases, with 26 bases sitting between them. This CDR3 spans 17 amino acids. The V gene's germline CDR1 is DFQATT and CDR2 SNEGSKA (reference sequence). CDR3 coding DNA: TGCAGTGCTCCCAGGGGGGGCTCAGCGGGAGTAGTCTACGAGCAGTACTTC. This codes for CSAPRGGSAGVVYEQYF.

With respect to this clonotype: Possible read error: a much larger clone is one base away. The CDR3 here is CSVRRLQETQYF. The CDR3 nucleotides are TGCAGCGTTAGGCGGTTGCAAGAGACCCAGTACTTC. V and J are TRBV29-1 and TRBJ2-5, with D unclear. The CDR3 length is 12 residues. Trimming cost V 5 bases and J 2 bases, with 9 bases left between them. From germline, CDR1 is SQVTM and CDR2 ANQGSEA.

The chain has TRBV6-1 and TRBJ2-7, with D perhaps matching TRBD1 (5 bases). The CDR3 runs to 12 residues. V lost 7 bases to trimming and J lost 3 bases, with 10 bases between them. CDR1 MNHNS and CDR2 SASEGT come from the germline V gene. As DNA, the CDR3 is TGTGCCAGCAAAGACAGACTCTACGAGCAGTACTTC. It is translated as CASKDRLYEQYF.

This clonotype was recorded a few times. CDR3 protein: CASSQDGGNTGELFF. For the CDR3, the DNA is TGCGCCAGCAGCCAAGATGGGGGAAACACCGGGGAGCTGTTTTTT. The chain recombines TRBV4-3 with TRBJ2-2; D possibly matches TRBD1 or TRBD2 (5 bases each). Germline V gene lookup returns CDR1 LGHNA and CDR2 YSLEER. The V end lost 0 bases, the J end lost 2 bases, and 7 bases lay between the germline ends. The CDR3 spans 15 residues.

The chain uses TRBV12-3 or TRBV12-4 and TRBJ1-6, with a possible D match to TRBD1 (5 bases). Trimming shortened V by 1 base and J by 9 bases, and 13 bases separated the two germline ends. This CDR3 region has 15 residues. CDR3 coding DNA: TGTGCCAGCAGTTTAGGCCCGGGGCTATCTTCACCCCTCCACTTT. Translating it yields CASSLGPGLSSPLHF.

The sample holds a few counts of this clonotype. The genes are TRBV30 and TRBJ2-3; the D gene is possibly TRBD1 (6 bases). The V and J ends lost 3 bases and 5 bases respectively, with 9 bases between them. This CDR3 spans 12 amino acids. Germline V gene data show CDR1 as GTSNPN and CDR2 as SVGIG (reference sequence). This CDR3 is CAWRGAVDTQYF. Written as DNA, the CDR3 is TGTGCCTGGAGGGGGGCCGTAGATACGCAGTATTTT.

This chain uses TRBV5-1 with TRBJ1-1, with 7 bases identical to TRBD1. V gave up 5 bases and J gave up 7 bases; unmatched junction bases: 11. The germline gives CDR1 SGHRS, CDR2 YFSETQ. The CDR3 covers 14 residues. Here the CDR3 DNA reads TGCGCCAGCAGAACCACAGGGGACGGTCTTGAAGCTTTCTTT. Protein sequence: CASRTTGDGLEAFF. Full variable domain (outside the CDR3, taken from reference TRBV5-1 and TRBJ1-1): KAGVTQTPRYLIKTRGQQVTLSCSPISGHRSVSWYQQTPGQGLQFLFEYFSETQRNKGNFPGRFSGRQFSNSRSEMNVSTLELGDSALYLCASRTTGDGLEAFFGQGTRLTVV.

This clonotype appeared a single time. The rearrangement links TRBV28 to TRBJ2-1, with TRBD2 matching 7 bases. The CDR3 contains 19 residues. The V gene's germline CDR1 is MDHEN and CDR2 SYDVKM. V was pared by 2 bases and J by 6 bases, with 19 bases of the junction left unmatched. The CDR3 reads CASSLRGVSRRLLVNEQFF. The CDR3 DNA sequence: TGTGCCAGCAGTTTACGGGGGGTTAGCAGGAGATTATTGGTCAATGAGCAGTTCTTC. Based on the CDR3 plus reference TRBV28 and TRBJ2-1, the full variable domain is DVKVTQSSRYLVKRTGEKVFLECVQDMDHENMFWYRQDPGLGLRLIYFSYDVKMKEKGDIPEGYSVSREKKERFSLILESASTNQTSMYLCASSLRGVSRRLLVNEQFFGPGTRLTVL.

This clonotype has at least ten counts. The chain is built from TRBV6-1 and TRBJ2-3; the match to TRBD1 covers 11 bases. Germline V lookup: CDR1 MNHNS, CDR2 SASEGT. The ends lost 5 bases at V and 0 bases at J; junction bases unmatched: 4. The CDR3 covers 16 residues. This CDR3 is CASSPGTGGSTDTQYF. The CDR3 coding sequence is TGTGCCAGCAGTCCCGGGACAGGGGGTAGCACAGATACGCAGTATTTT.

This clonotype was picked up a small number of times. This rearrangement joins TRBV7-2 to TRBJ2-1, with a tentative D call TRBD2 (5 bases). CDR1 and CDR2 from the germline V gene are SGHTA and FQGNSA. This CDR3 region has 14 residues. The V end lost 10 bases, the J end lost 0 bases, and 13 bases lay between the germline ends. CDR3 region: CATLERPSYNEQFF. CDR3 DNA sequence: TGTGCCACCTTAGAGCGGCCCTCCTACAATGAGCAGTTCTTC.

There are a few counts of this clonotype. The chain recombines TRBV2 with TRBJ2-3; 7 bases align to TRBD1. CDR1 is SNHLY and CDR2 is FYNNEI in the germline V gene. The V segment lost 4 bases and the J segment 0 bases; nucleotides outside the gene matches: 7. This CDR3 is built from 16 residues. This CDR3 reads CASSVRSDRSTDTQYF. The CDR3 DNA reads as TGTGCCAGCAGTGTGCGCTCGGACAGGAGCACAGATACGCAGTATTTT. Supplemented by reference TRBV2 and TRBJ2-3, the full variable domain reads EPEVTQTPSHQVTQMGQEVILRCVPISNHLYFYWYRQILGQKVEFLVSFYNNEISEKSEIFDDQFSVERPDGSNFTLKIRSTKLEDSAMYFCASSVRSDRSTDTQYFGPGTRLTVL.

The chain carries TRBV6-2 or TRBV6-3 and TRBJ2-2; 11 bases are shared with TRBD2. The CDR3 covers 17 residues. The V gene's germline CDR1 is MNHEY and CDR2 SVGEGT. V was pared by 2 bases and J by 7 bases, with 9 bases of the junction left unmatched. The CDR3 reads CASSYTIAGGPDGELFF. As DNA, the CDR3 is TGTGCCAGCAGTTACACCATAGCGGGAGGGCCGGACGGGGAGCTGTTTTTT.

This clonotype was seen repeatedly, ten times or more. The chain is built from TRBV4-2 and TRBJ2-7, with 11 bases lining up with TRBD1. The trim removed 3 bases at V and 6 bases at J, leaving 10 bases unmatched. This CDR3 is built from 16 residues. Germline CDR1 LGHNA, CDR2 YNFKEQ. The CDR3 DNA reads as TGTGCCAGCAGCCACCGATCCGGGACAGGGGGAGGCGAGCAGTACTTC. The encoded protein is CASSHRSGTGGGEQYF.

The sample holds many counts of this clonotype. The chain links TRBV12-3 or TRBV12-4 to TRBJ1-2; tentative D call: TRBD1 (6 bases). Trimming stripped 5 bases from V and 7 bases from J, with 11 bases between. The CDR3 covers 12 residues. The CDR3 DNA reads TGTGCCAGCAGTGGGGGGGCAGGTGGCTACACCTTC. It translates to CASSGGAGGYTF.